This TCR beta chain was sequenced during a study of cytomegalovirus exposure and HLA in healthy donors. The table came from immunoSEQ multiplex PCR; TCRdb's copy has only in-frame clones and leaves some out. Of 55,000 to 75,000 clones listed, 90% to 96% are singletons. Findings and caveats of the study: The classifier reportedly diagnosed cytomegalovirus status with high specificity and sensitivity. In vitro work confirmed that a few CMV-associated chains recognize CMV antigens.

This CDR3 spans 13 amino acids. The germline gives CDR1 MDHEN, CDR2 SYDVKM. V lost 4 bases to trimming and J lost 8 bases, with 14 bases between them. The donors were in the approximately 120-subject validation cohort; that cohort was separate from the approximately 700-subject first cohort. Note on this clone: Its target is not known.

The rearrangement links TRBV28 to TRBJ1-2, with unresolved D. The source of this sequence is a woman aged 18-35 years in good health and CMV-seronegative. Sequencing input: PBMCs. The CDR3 bases are TGTGCCAGCAGTTCGGGGAGGGTGGTAGGCTACACCTTC. Protein sequence: CASSSGRVVGYTF.